A single sample gave rise to the 25 T cell receptor beta chains below, sequenced in a study of blood T cell repertoires in COVID-19. Assay: immunoSEQ multiplex PCR; the TCRdb copy retains only in-frame clones and omits some. Among approximately 220,000 clones listed, 80% to 90% were seen once. What was sequenced was PBMCs or T cells enriched from blood (not recorded which). Receptors originate from a woman aged 30 to 39 who had been exposed to COVID-19.

V and J are TRBV5-4 and TRBJ2-7, with a possible D match to TRBD2 (5 bases). The V and J ends lost 1 base and 2 bases respectively, with 13 bases between them. The CDR3 is made up of 15 amino acids. The germline V gene has CDR1 SGHNT and CDR2 YYREEE (reference sequence). DNA of the CDR3: TGTGCCAGCAGCTTGAGAGGGTCGGAGGCCTACGAGCAGTACTTC. Its translation is CASSLRGSEAYEQYF.

The V and J genes are TRBV3-1 (or the pseudogene TRBV3-2) and TRBJ2-3; 8 bases agree with TRBD2. Germline assignment: CDR1 LGHDT and CDR2 YNNKEL (reference sequence). The V and J ends lost 5 bases and 5 bases, in that order; junction bases with no gene match: 9. The CDR3 is made up of 15 amino acids. CDR3 amino acids: CASSSPFRGGDTQYF. The DNA for the CDR3 is TGTGCCAGCAGCTCCCCGTTCCGGGGGGGAGATACGCAGTATTTT.

The genes are TRBV19 and TRBJ2-7; D is unresolved. The germline CDR1 and CDR2 sequences are LNHDA and SQIVND (reference sequence). Trimming cost V 4 bases and J 3 bases, with 7 bases left between them. The CDR3 has 12 amino acids. This CDR3 reads CASSTPGYEQYF. Here the CDR3 DNA reads TGTGCCAGTAGTACGCCCGGCTACGAGCAGTACTTC.

This sequence joins TRBV10-3 and TRBJ1-1, with TRBD1 matching over 8 bases. Germline loops: CDR1 ENHRY, CDR2 SYGVKD. V dropped 5 bases and J dropped 1; count of bases not matched to a gene: 3. This CDR3 contains 14 residues. DNA for the CDR3: TGTGCCATCAGTACCGGGACAGGGAACACTGAAGCTTTCTTT. Its protein is CAISTGTGNTEAFF.

The gene calls are TRBV5-1 and TRBJ1-1, with 8 bases identical to TRBD1. CDR3 length: 15 residues. Germline V CDR1 and CDR2: SGHRS, YFSETQ. Losses at the gene ends were 3 bases for V and 0 bases for J; bases not matched to a gene: 4. The CDR3 nucleotides read TGCGCCAGCAGCTCGAGGGGACAGGTGAACACTGAAGCTTTCTTT. It translates to CASSSRGQVNTEAFF. Complete variable domain (other parts from reference TRBV5-1 and TRBJ1-1): KAGVTQTPRYLIKTRGQQVTLSCSPISGHRSVSWYQQTPGQGLQFLFEYFSETQRNKGNFPGRFSGRQFSNSRSEMNVSTLELGDSALYLCASSSRGQVNTEAFFGQGTRLTVV.

This rearrangement joins TRBV13 to TRBJ2-7, with a weak D call TRBD1 (6 bases). Trimming took 1 base from V and 5 from J, leaving 12 bases between them. The CDR3 is made up of 14 amino acids. Germline V lookup: CDR1 PRHDT, CDR2 FYEKMQ (reference sequence). CDR3 nucleotide sequence: TGTGCCAGCAGCTTAGTAACAGGGAGCCACGAGCAGTACTTC. Translating gives CASSLVTGSHEQYF.

This clone was recorded many times. The rearrangement uses TRBV11-2 and TRBJ2-7, with TRBD1 matching over 9 bases. With V trimmed by 2 bases and J by 7 bases, 6 bases remained unmatched. This CDR3 has 14 amino acids. The germline V gene has CDR1 SGHAT and CDR2 FQNNGV. CDR3 DNA sequence: TGTGCCAGCAGCTTACGGTTGGACAGGGGAGAGCAGTACTTC. Translated, it gives CASSLRLDRGEQYF. The complete variable domain, with remaining parts taken from reference TRBV11-2 and TRBJ2-7, reads EAGVAQSPRYKIIEKRQSVAFWCNPISGHATLYWYQQILGQGPKLLIQFQNNGVVDDSQLPKDRFSAERLKGVDSTLKIQPAKLEDSAVYLCASSLRLDRGEQYFGPGTRLTVT.

The chain recombines TRBV19 with TRBJ2-1, with 12 bases that match TRBD2. Unmatched junction bases numbered 8, after V lost 4 bases and J lost 4 bases. The CDR3 extends over 17 amino acids. Germline V lookup: CDR1 LNHDA, CDR2 SQIVND (reference sequence). The CDR3: CASSTGLAGIRYNEQFF. CDR3 nucleotide sequence: TGTGCCAGTAGTACCGGACTAGCGGGGATCAGATACAATGAGCAGTTCTTC.

This chain joins TRBV11-2 and TRBJ1-2, with no clear D. Trimming removed 6 bases at V and 5 bases at J, with 13 bases between. The CDR3 spans 13 residues. Germline assignment: CDR1 SGHAT and CDR2 FQNNGV. The CDR3 spells CASSPLQKYGYTF. CDR3 bases: TGTGCCAGCAGTCCCCTCCAGAAATATGGCTACACCTTC.

The gene calls are TRBV19 and TRBJ1-2, with a weak D call TRBD1 (5 bases). Germline CDR1 and CDR2: LNHDA and SQIVND (reference sequence). V gave up 6 bases and J gave up 7 bases, with 15 bases separating them. This CDR3 is 13 amino acids long. CDR3 in DNA: TGTGCCAGTAGCAAGGGGCGCGAACTTGGCTACACCTTC. It translates to CASSKGRELGYTF.

This clone appeared a single time. The chain carries TRBV9 and TRBJ2-7; perhaps TRBD2 as D (6 bases). The CDR3 spans 14 residues. The germline V gene has CDR1 SGDLS and CDR2 YYNGEE. The V end was cut by 0 bases, the J end by 3 bases, with 10 bases between. The CDR3 nucleotides are TGTGCCAGCAGCGTAGCTGGAGGGAACTACGAGCAGTACTTC. This gives the protein CASSVAGGNYEQYF.

This rearrangement joins TRBV7-9 to TRBJ1-3; D not resolved. In germline, CDR1 is SEHNR, CDR2 FQNEAQ (reference sequence). The CDR3 has 13 residues. V lost 5 bases and J 0 bases, leaving 5 bases between the germline ends. The CDR3 is CASSASSGNTIYF. The CDR3 nucleotides are TGTGCCAGCAGCGCGTCCTCTGGAAACACCATATATTTT.

This clone has a single count. The chain has TRBV12-5 and TRBJ1-1, with D possibly being TRBD1 (5 bases). The V end lost 1 base, the J end lost 4 bases, and 10 bases lay between the germline ends. Germline CDR1 is LGHNT and CDR2 is FRNRAP. The CDR3 has 14 residues. The CDR3 DNA reads TGTGCTAGTGGTTTGGCCCGACAGACCACTGAAGCTTTCTTT. It codes for CASGLARQTTEAFF.

This chain joins TRBV3-1 (or the pseudogene TRBV3-2) and TRBJ1-5, with D possibly being TRBD1 (5 bases). The germline V and J ends were trimmed by 1 base and 3 bases, with 7 bases remaining between them. The CDR3 is 14 residues long. Per the germline V gene, CDR1 is LGHDT and CDR2 is YNNKEL (reference sequence). As DNA, the CDR3 is TGTGCCAGCAGCCAAGGGGGGGACAATCAGCCCCAGCATTTT. It codes for CASSQGGDNQPQHF.

The gene calls are TRBV19 and TRBJ1-5, with a weak D call TRBD1 (6 bases). Germline V lookup: CDR1 LNHDA, CDR2 SQIVND (reference sequence). The length of the CDR3 is 15 residues. V lost 6 bases to trimming and J lost 1 base, with 13 bases between them. CDR3 DNA: TGTGCCAGTAGCCCGCGGGGGCCCAGCAATCAGCCCCAGCATTTT. It translates to CASSPRGPSNQPQHF.

The chain combines TRBV11-3 with TRBJ1-2, with D possibly matching TRBD1 (6 bases). CDR3 length: 15 amino acids. Germline values: CDR1 SGHNT, CDR2 YENEEA. Trimming took 1 base from V and 2 from J, leaving 11 bases between them. The chain's CDR3 is CASSLGRGPNYGYTF. In nucleotides, the CDR3 is TGTGCCAGCAGCTTAGGCAGGGGCCCAAACTATGGCTACACCTTC.

The sample holds a few counts of this clone. The rearrangement uses TRBV5-1 and TRBJ2-5, with no clear D. The CDR3 has 14 residues. Germline CDR1 is SGHRS and CDR2 is YFSETQ. V was shortened by 2 bases and J by 1 base, with 9 bases between the two germline ends. This chain's CDR3 is CASSFSQSQETQYF. In nucleotides, the CDR3 is TGCGCCAGCAGCTTTTCCCAATCCCAAGAGACCCAGTACTTC. The full variable domain, rest sourced from reference TRBV5-1 and TRBJ2-5, is KAGVTQTPRYLIKTRGQQVTLSCSPISGHRSVSWYQQTPGQGLQFLFEYFSETQRNKGNFPGRFSGRQFSNSRSEMNVSTLELGDSALYLCASSFSQSQETQYFGPGTRLLVL.

The chain employs TRBV18 and TRBJ1-1, with TRBD1 as a possible D gene (5 bases). Trimming pared 6 bases from V and 6 bases from J, leaving 17 bases between. CDR1 is KGHSH and CDR2 is LQKENI in the germline V gene. This CDR3 is built from 14 residues. Here the CDR3 DNA reads TGTGCCAGCTCCCCCCAGGGAACCTTTGCTGAAGCTTTCTTT. It codes for CASSPQGTFAEAFF.

V and J are TRBV13 and TRBJ2-5, with D maybe TRBD2 (6 bases). Germline CDR1 is PRHDT and CDR2 is FYEKMQ (reference sequence). The CDR3 length is 16 residues. V lost 0 bases and J lost 0, with 11 bases in between. The CDR3 here is CASSLGGRDYQETQYF. The CDR3, as DNA: TGTGCCAGCAGCTTAGGCGGAAGGGACTACCAAGAGACCCAGTACTTC.

V and J are TRBV4-1 and TRBJ2-7; TRBD1 matches at 9 bases. Germline values: CDR1 MGHRA, CDR2 YSYEKL. The CDR3 has 15 residues. V lost 4 bases and J lost 5; bases outside the gene matches: 9. CDR3 sequence (DNA): TGCGCCAGCAGCCTGGGACAGGGTATCCCGAACGAGCAGTACTTC. Translating gives CASSLGQGIPNEQYF.

This clone was counted a single time. This rearrangement joins TRBV2 to TRBJ2-5, with D possibly matching TRBD1 (6 bases). CDR3 length equals 14 residues. The germline CDR1 and CDR2 sequences are SNHLY and FYNNEI. Trimming cost V 4 bases and J 3 bases, with 12 bases left between them. The CDR3 loop reads CASSAGHTKETQYF. CDR3 coding DNA: TGTGCCAGCAGTGCGGGACATACAAAAGAGACCCAGTACTTC.

Concerning this clone itself: Other DNA sequences in the same sample also yield this CDR3. The chain links TRBV27 to TRBJ1-5; D is unresolved. Looked up from germline, CDR1 is MNHEY and CDR2 is SMNVEV (reference sequence). Trimming stripped 2 bases from V and 2 bases from J, with 10 bases between. The CDR3 extends over 15 amino acids. The CDR3 nucleotides are TGTGCCAGCAGTTTAGGGCCTACGGGCAATCAGCCCCAGCATTTT. Translated, it gives CASSLGPTGNQPQHF.

The V and J genes are TRBV2 and TRBJ1-5, with 12 bases aligning to TRBD1. The CDR3 loop spans 17 amino acids. The germline V gene encodes CDR1 SNHLY and CDR2 FYNNEI. Trimming cost V 11 bases and J 3 bases; bases outside gene matches: 14. CDR3 protein: CARRGGQGAGNNQPQHF. CDR3 in DNA: TGTGCCCGCCGGGGGGGACAGGGGGCGGGAAACAATCAGCCCCAGCATTTT.

The chain is built from TRBV6-1 and TRBJ1-5; 7 bases match TRBD1. V was pared by 4 bases and J by 2 bases, with 8 bases of the junction left unmatched. The V gene's germline CDR1 is MNHNS and CDR2 SASEGT. This CDR3 is built from 16 residues. CDR3 nucleotides: TGTGCCAGCAGTGGGAAACAGGGGTTCGGCAATCAGCCCCAGCATTTT. It is translated as CASSGKQGFGNQPQHF.

The chain employs TRBV13 and TRBJ2-3; TRBD1 agrees at 7 bases. Trimming took 6 bases from V and 2 from J; bases not matched to a gene: 8. The germline CDR1 and CDR2 sequences are PRHDT and FYEKMQ (reference sequence). The CDR3 runs 15 residues. The CDR3 DNA follows: TGTGCCAGCAGGGCCACAGGGGTCCTCACAGATACGCAGTATTTT. This gives the protein CASRATGVLTDTQYF.